This T cell receptor beta chain was documented in a study of blood T cell repertoires in COVID-19 (dated by TCRdb to the early 2020s). As for the study more broadly: Collaborator samples came from the United States, Italy and Spain and covered acute and convalescent phases of COVID-19. The prospective study material was composed of cDNA or gDNA derived from T cells, B-cell-depleted T cells, or PBMCs. The dataset comprised deeply sampled blood TCRbeta repertoires from subjects exposed to, actively infected with, or recovered from COVID-19. The repertoires were released in a freely available public database meant as a resource for research on the immune response to SARS-CoV-2. The samples were drawn from two sources: the first 160 participants of the ongoing ImmuneRACE study, and fewer than 1,500 subjects contributed by 6 global collaborators. Sample metadata almost always included a de-identified subject ID, COVID-19 status, age in years and sex. HLA class I and class II types, where available, came from metadata supplied by the sample provider rather than from assay-based typing. The paper's findings and limits, for the study overall: The quantity of clinical and demographic metadata differed by source and by participant and was supplied without curation.

One collaborating source in Seattle enrolled patients while the patients were actively infected and followed the patients over time throughout the course of disease. Each collaborating institution followed its own protocols to collect whole blood in K2EDTA tubes. Collaborator samples were shipped for TCRbeta analysis as frozen whole blood, isolated PBMCs, or DNA extracted from either sample type. The CDR3 goes from the cysteine to the phenylalanine over 15 residues. The retained sequence is limited to the CDR3, 45 bases, with the frame set at the first base. About this clone itself: What antigen it recognizes has not been identified. Per-base quality was not reported, and no clone a single base away is much larger than it.

TCRbeta CDR3 regions were amplified from genomic DNA using the immunoSEQ Assay, a bias-controlled multiplex PCR. Per the original workflow: The number of nucleated cells in each sample was estimated from the amplification of reference gene primers within the assay. To quantify the absolute abundance of each unique TCRbeta CDR3 rearrangement, sequence reads were collapsed and filtered. For each sample, productive Simpson clonality was calculated by taking the square root of Simpson's diversity index across productive rearrangements. As stored in TCRdb, this immuneACCESS dataset retains in-frame rearrangements with V and J assigned. A fraction of the clones does not appear; measured against another copy, unresolved V genes explain less than half of the discrepancy, and the remainder lacks a known reason. V and J calls and clone size come straight from that table; D and trimming were deduced from the DNA. The sample table contains approximately 320,000 clones; only one count was recorded for nearly 90% of them. The ten largest clones take up around 10% of the sample.

The chain uses TRBV21-1 and TRBJ1-6. TRBV21-1 is a pseudogene. Sample: peripheral blood. This receptor was taken from a woman younger than 45 with COVID-19, enrolled during active disease. The DNA sequence is TGTGCCAGCACCCCCGAAGCGCCGTATAATTCACCCCTCCACTTT. Translated, this is CASTPEAPYNSPLHF.